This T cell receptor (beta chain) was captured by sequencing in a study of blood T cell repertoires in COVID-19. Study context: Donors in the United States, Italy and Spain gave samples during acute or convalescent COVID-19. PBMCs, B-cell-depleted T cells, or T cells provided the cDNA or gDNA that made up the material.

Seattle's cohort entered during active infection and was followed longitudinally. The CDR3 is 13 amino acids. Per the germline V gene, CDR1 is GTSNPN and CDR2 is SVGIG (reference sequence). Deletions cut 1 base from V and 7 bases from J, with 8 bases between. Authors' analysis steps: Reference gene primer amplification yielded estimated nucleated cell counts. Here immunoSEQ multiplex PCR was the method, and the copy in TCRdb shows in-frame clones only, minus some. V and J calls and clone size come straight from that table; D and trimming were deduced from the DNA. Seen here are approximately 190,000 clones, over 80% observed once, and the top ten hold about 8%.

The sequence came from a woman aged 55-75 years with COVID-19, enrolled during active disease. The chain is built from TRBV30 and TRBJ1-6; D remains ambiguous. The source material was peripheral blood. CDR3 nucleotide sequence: TGTGCCTGGAGTGAGGGAGGGAATTCACCCCTCCACTTT. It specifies CAWSEGGNSPLHF.